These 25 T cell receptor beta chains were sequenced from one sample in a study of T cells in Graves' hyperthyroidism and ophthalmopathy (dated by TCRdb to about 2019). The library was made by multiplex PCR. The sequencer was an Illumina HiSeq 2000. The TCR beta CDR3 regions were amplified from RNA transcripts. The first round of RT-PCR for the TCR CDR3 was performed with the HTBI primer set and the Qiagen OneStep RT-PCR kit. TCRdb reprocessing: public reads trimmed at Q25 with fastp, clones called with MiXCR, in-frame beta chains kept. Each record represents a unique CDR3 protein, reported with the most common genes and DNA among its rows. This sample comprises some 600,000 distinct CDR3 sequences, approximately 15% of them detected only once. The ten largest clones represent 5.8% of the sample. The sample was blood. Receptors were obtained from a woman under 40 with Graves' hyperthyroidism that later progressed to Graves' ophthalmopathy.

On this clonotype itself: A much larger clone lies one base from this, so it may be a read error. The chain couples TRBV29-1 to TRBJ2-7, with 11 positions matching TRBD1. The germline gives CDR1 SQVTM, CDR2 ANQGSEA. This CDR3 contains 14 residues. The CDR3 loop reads CSLDTPGQGVEQYF. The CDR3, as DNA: TGCAGCCTTGATACTCCGGGACAGGGGGTCGAGCAGTACTTC.

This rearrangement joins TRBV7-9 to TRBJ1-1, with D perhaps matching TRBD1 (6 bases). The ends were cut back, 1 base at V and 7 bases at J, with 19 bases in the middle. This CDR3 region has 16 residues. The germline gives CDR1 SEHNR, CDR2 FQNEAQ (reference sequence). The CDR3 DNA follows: TGTGCCAGCAGCTTAGAAGGGGGGCTAGTAGTCCTTGAAGCTTTCTTT. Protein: CASSLEGGLVVLEAFF.

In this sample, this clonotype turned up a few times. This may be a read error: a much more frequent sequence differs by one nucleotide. DNA for the CDR3: TGTGCCAGCAGCCCGACACAGTACGAGCAGTTCTTC. It codes for CASSPTQYEQFF. V gene TRBV7-2 combines with J gene TRBJ2-7; D not resolved. The J call is in doubt because the DNA end fits TRBJ2-1 better. The CDR3 totals 12 residues. Germline values: CDR1 SGHTA, CDR2 FQGNSA.

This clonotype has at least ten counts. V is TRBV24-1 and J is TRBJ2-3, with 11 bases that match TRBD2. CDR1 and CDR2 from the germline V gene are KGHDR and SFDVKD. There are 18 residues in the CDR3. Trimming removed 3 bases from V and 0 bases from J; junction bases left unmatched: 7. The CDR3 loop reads CATSDAPGLAASTDTQYF. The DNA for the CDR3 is TGTGCCACCAGTGATGCGCCGGGACTAGCGGCTAGCACAGATACGCAGTATTTT.

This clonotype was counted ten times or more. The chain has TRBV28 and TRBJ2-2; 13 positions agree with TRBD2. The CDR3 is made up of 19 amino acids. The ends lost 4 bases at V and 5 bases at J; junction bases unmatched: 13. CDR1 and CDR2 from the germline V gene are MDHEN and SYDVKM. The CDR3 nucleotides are TGTGCCAGCAGTTCTCTGGCGGGACTAGCGGGGTCTTCGACCGGGGAGCTGTTTTTT. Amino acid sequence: CASSSLAGLAGSSTGELFF.

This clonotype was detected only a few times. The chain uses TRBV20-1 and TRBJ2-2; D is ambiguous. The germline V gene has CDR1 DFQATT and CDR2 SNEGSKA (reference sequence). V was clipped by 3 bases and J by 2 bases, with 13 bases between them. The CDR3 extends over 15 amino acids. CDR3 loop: CSARSLSDNTGELFF. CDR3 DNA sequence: TGCAGTGCTAGGAGCTTGAGTGACAACACCGGGGAGCTGTTTTTT.

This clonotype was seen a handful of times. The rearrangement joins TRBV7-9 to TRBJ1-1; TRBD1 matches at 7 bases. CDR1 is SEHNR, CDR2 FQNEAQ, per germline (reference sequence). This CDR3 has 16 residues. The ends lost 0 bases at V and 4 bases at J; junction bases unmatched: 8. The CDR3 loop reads CASSLARGTGVTEAFF. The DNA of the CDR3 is TGTGCCAGCAGCTTAGCGCGGGGAACAGGGGTCACTGAAGCTTTCTTT.

Here the CDR3 reads CASSLGGIQYF. The CDR3 region has the DNA TGTGCCAGCAGCCTTGGAGGGATTCAGTACTTC. This sequence joins TRBV5-6 and TRBJ2-4; a weak D match, TRBD2 (6 bases). Germline assignment: CDR1 SGHDT and CDR2 YYEEEE. V lost 4 bases and J 10 bases, leaving 9 bases between the germline ends. This CDR3 is 11 amino acids long.

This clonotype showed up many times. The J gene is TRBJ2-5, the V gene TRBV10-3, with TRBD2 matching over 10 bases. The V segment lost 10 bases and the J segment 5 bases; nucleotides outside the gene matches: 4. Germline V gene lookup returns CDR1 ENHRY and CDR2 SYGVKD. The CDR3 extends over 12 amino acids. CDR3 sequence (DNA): TGTGCCACTAGCGGGAGAACGGAGACCCAGTACTTC. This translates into CATSGRTETQYF.

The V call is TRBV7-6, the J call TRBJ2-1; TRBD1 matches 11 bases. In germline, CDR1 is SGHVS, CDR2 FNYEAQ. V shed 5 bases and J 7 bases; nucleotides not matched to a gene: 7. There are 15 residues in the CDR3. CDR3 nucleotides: TGTGCCAGCAGCCGTCCCGGGACAGGGGGGAATGAGCAGTTCTTC. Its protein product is CASSRPGTGGNEQFF.

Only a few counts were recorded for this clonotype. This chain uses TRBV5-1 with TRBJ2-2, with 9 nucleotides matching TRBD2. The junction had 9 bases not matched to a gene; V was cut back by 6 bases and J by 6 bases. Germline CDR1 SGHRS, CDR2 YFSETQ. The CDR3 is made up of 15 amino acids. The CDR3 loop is CASKLQREVPGELFF. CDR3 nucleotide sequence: TGCGCCAGCAAACTACAGCGGGAGGTCCCCGGGGAGCTGTTTTTT.

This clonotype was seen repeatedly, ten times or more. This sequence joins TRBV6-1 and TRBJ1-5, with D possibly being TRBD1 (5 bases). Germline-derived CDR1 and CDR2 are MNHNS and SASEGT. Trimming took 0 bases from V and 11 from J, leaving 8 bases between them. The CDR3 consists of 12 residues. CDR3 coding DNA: TGTGCCAGCAGTGAAGCAGGGGACTCCCAGCATTTT. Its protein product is CASSEAGDSQHF.

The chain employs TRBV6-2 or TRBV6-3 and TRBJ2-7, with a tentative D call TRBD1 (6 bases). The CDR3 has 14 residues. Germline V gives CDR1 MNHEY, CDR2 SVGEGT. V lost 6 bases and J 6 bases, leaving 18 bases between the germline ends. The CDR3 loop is CASRGAGTKTEQYF. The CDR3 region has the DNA TGTGCCAGCAGGGGCGCCGGGACAAAAACCGAGCAGTACTTC.

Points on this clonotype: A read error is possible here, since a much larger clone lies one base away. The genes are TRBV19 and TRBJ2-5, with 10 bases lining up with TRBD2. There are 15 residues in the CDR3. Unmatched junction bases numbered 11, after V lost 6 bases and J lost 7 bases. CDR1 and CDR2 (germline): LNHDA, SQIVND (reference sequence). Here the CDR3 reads CASRDTSGKGVTQYF. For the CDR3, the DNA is TGTGCCAGTAGGGATACTAGCGGGAAAGGAGTGACCCAGTACTTC.

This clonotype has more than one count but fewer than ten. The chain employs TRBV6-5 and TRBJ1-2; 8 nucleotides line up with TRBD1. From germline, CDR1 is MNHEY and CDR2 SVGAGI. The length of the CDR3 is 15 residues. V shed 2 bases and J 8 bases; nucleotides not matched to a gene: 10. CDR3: CASSYLGTGLVGYTF. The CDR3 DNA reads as TGTGCCAGCAGTTACCTTGGGACAGGTCTTGTCGGCTACACCTTC.

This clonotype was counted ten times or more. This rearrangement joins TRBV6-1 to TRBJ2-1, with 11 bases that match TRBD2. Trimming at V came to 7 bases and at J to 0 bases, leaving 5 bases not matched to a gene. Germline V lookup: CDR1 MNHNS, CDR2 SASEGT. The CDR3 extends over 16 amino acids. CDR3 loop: CASTKLAGVSYNEQFF. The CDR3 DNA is TGTGCCAGCACCAAACTAGCGGGAGTCTCCTACAATGAGCAGTTCTTC.

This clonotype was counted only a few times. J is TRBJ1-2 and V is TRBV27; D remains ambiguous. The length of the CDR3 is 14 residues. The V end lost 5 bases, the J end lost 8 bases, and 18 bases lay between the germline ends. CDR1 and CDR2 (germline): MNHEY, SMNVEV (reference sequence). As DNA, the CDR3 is TGTGCCAGCAGTCTCGAGGGCCATATTAAAGGCTACACCTTC. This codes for CASSLEGHIKGYTF.

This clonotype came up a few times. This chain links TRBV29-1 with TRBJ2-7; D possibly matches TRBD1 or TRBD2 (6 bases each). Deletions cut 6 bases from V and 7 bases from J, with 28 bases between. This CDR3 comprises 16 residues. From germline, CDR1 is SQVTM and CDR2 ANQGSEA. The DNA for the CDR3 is TGCAGCGTGCGTACTCCCTGGGGACACGCGGGATGGGAGCAGTACTTC. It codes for CSVRTPWGHAGWEQYF.

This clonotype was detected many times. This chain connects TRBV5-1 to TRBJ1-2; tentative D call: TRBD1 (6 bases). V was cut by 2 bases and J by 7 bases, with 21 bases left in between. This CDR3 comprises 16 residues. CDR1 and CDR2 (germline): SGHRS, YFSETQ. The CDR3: CASSLPPYLGGGGYTF. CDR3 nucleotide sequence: TGCGCCAGCAGCTTACCCCCTTACCTAGGGGGAGGTGGCTACACCTTC.

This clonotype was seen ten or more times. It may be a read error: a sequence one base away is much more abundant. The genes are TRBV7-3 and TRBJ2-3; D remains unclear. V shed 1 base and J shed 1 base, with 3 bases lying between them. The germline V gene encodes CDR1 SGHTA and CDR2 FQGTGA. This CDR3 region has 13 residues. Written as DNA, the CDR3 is TGTGCCAGCAGCTTAAGCGGCACAGATACGCAGTATTTT. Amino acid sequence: CASSLSGTDTQYF.

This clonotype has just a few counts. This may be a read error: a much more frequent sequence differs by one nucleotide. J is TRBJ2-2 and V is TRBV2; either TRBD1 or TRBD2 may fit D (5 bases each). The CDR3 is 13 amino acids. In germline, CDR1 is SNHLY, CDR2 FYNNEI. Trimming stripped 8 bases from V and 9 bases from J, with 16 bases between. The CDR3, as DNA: TGTGCCAGCCTCCCCCTAGGGACCCGGGAGCTGTTTTTT. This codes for CASLPLGTRELFF.

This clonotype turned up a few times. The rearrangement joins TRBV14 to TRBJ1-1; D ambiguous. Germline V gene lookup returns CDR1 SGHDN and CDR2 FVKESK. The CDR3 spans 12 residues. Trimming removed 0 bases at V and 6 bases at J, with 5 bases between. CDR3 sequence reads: CASSQDIAEAFF. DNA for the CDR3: TGTGCCAGCAGCCAAGATATCGCTGAAGCTTTCTTT.

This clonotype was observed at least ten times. The CDR3 region is CGSLAGGTDTQYF. The CDR3 DNA follows: TGCGGTTCACTAGCGGGAGGGACAGATACGCAGTATTTT. The chain is built from TRBV29-1 and TRBJ2-3; 13 positions agree with TRBD2. Germline assignment: CDR1 SQVTM and CDR2 ANQGSEA. This CDR3 comprises 13 residues.

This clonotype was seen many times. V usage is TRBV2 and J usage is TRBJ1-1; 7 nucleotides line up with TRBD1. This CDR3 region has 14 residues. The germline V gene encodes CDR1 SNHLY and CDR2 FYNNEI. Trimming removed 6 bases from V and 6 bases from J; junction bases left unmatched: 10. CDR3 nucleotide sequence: TGTGCCAGCAGCGACTGGACAGGCACCGCTGAAGCTTTCTTT. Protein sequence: CASSDWTGTAEAFF.

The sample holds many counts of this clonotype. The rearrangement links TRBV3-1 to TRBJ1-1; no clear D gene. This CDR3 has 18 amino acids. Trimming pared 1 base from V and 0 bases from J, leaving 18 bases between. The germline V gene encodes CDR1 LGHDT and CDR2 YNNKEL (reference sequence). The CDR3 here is CASSQARRGTLLNTEAFF. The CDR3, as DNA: TGTGCCAGCAGCCAAGCAAGAAGAGGCACCCTATTGAACACTGAAGCTTTCTTT.